The 7 T cell receptor beta chains presented below share a single source sample, sequenced in a study of blood T cell repertoires in COVID-19. Data came from immunoSEQ multiplex PCR; TCRdb stores just in-frame clones and leaves some out. The repertoire holds about 44,000 clones, with roughly four fifths as singletons. Input material: peripheral blood. The receptors shown here come from a human donor in a cohort sampled during active COVID-19.

This chain links TRBV19 with TRBJ2-2, with D perhaps matching TRBD1 (5 bases). This CDR3 is 15 amino acids long. Germline V lookup: CDR1 LNHDA, CDR2 SQIVND (reference sequence). V lost 3 bases, J lost 0 bases, and 8 bases lay in between. The CDR3 DNA follows: TGTGCCAGTAGTATTCAGGGAACGAACACCGGGGAGCTGTTTTTT. Translating gives CASSIQGTNTGELFF.

The chain uses TRBV5-4 and TRBJ1-4; maybe TRBD1 (6 bases). CDR3 length: 16 residues. With 1 base removed from V and 0 bases from J, the gap between germline ends came to 10 bases. CDR1 and CDR2 from the germline V gene are SGHNT and YYREEE (reference sequence). The chain's CDR3 is CASSLLGASTNEKLFF. CDR3 bases: TGTGCCAGCAGCTTGTTGGGGGCCTCAACTAATGAAAAACTGTTTTTT.

V gene TRBV19 combines with J gene TRBJ1-6, with TRBD1 matching 7 bases. V lost 1 base to trimming and J lost 7 bases; unmatched junction nucleotides: 7. The CDR3 extends over 16 amino acids. The V gene's germline CDR1 is LNHDA and CDR2 SQIVND (reference sequence). The CDR3 DNA reads as TGTGCCAGTAGTATAGGTAGGGGGCCGTACAATTCACCCCTCCACTTT. Its translation is CASSIGRGPYNSPLHF.

In its sample, this clone was seen a few times. The genes are TRBV6-6 and TRBJ2-2, with 7 positions matching TRBD1. The CDR3 consists of 13 residues. CDR1 is MNHNY, CDR2 SVGAGI, per germline (reference sequence). J gave up 4 bases and V 7 bases, and 3 bases lay outside the gene matches. CDR3 nucleotide sequence: TGTGCCAGCACCAGGGACAGCACCGGGGAGCTGTTTTTT. Its translation is CASTRDSTGELFF.

This rearrangement joins TRBV29-1 to TRBJ2-1; TRBD1 agrees at 7 bases. This CDR3 region has 15 residues. Germline V gene lookup returns CDR1 SQVTM and CDR2 ANQGSEA. V lost 2 bases, J lost 3 bases, and 7 bases stayed unmatched. Here the CDR3 reads CSVEPPGGHYNEQFF. Here the CDR3 DNA reads TGCAGCGTTGAACCCCCAGGGGGACACTACAATGAGCAGTTCTTC.

V is TRBV7-9 and J is TRBJ2-7; no definite D call. The CDR3 sequence is 13 residues long. Germline CDR1 reads SEHNR; CDR2 reads FQNEAQ (reference sequence). Trimming stripped 1 base from V and 3 bases from J, with 7 bases between. CDR3 DNA: TGTGCCAGCAGCTTAGGTGGGCACTACGAGCAGTACGTC. The encoded protein is CASSLGGHYEQYV.

V is TRBV6-5 and J is TRBJ2-1, with 8 bases matching TRBD2. The V gene end was trimmed by 6 bases and the J gene end by 0 bases; junction bases not matched to a gene: 4. This CDR3 contains 15 residues. In germline, CDR1 is MNHEY, CDR2 SVGAGI. CDR3 DNA sequence: TGTGCCAGCAGACTTAGCGGGAACTCCTACAATGAGCAGTTCTTC. It translates to CASRLSGNSYNEQFF.